This is a list of T cell receptor beta chains from one sample in a study of CD8 T cells in Susac syndrome. TCRdb redid the calling of the immunoSEQ multiplex PCR reads with MiXCR, one entry per CDR3 protein. The table records about 57,000 distinct CDR3 sequences, approximately 93% of them present only once. Input material: CD8+ T cells from PBMCs. The receptors stem from a human donor with multiple sclerosis. The CDR3 runs from the conserved cysteine through the conserved F or W. A D gene is named only where the DNA matches it firmly. Only some rows state a clone size, as once, few, many or a class for expanded clones.

CDR3 DNA,CDR3 protein,V gene,clone size,D gene,J gene
TGTGCCAGCAGTTCCTGGACAGGGTTAGGTGAAAAACTGTTTTTT,CASSSWTGLGEKLFF,TRBV27,once,TRBD1,TRBJ1-4
TGTGCCATCGGGATAAACACTGAAGCTTTCTTT,CAIGINTEAFF,TRBV10-3,NA,NA,TRBJ1-1
TGTGCCAGCAGCTCTTTCGACAGAATTAACACCGGGGAGCTGTTTTTT,CASSSFDRINTGELFF,TRBV5-6,NA,NA,TRBJ2-2
TGCAGCGTTGAAGAAGTGGTGGGGACAGGGTCTGGAAACACCATATATTTT,CSVEEVVGTGSGNTIYF,TRBV29-1,NA,TRBD1,TRBJ1-3
TGTGCCAGCAGCTCCTCTAGCGGGGTAGAGTACGAGCAGTACTTC,CASSSSSGVEYEQYF,TRBV7-8,NA,TRBD2,TRBJ2-7
TGTGCCAGCGTACTGGGGCAGGATAGCAATCAGCCCCAGCATTTT,CASVLGQDSNQPQHF,TRBV28,once,NA,TRBJ1-5
TGTGCCAGCAGCCCGGGACAGCTCCTCATGAACACTGAAGCTTTCTTT,CASSPGQLLMNTEAFF,TRBV11-3,once,TRBD1,TRBJ1-1
TGTGCCAGCACTCCGGAGGACAAATCCTACGAGCAGTACTTC,CASTPEDKSYEQYF,TRBV2,NA,NA,TRBJ2-7
TGTGCCAGCAGCTTGGTGGCGCACGAGCAGTACTTC,CASSLVAHEQYF,TRBV5-6,NA,NA,TRBJ2-7
TGTGCCAGCAGTTTAGCGGGGTCTAACAATGAGCAGTTCTTC,CASSLAGSNNEQFF,TRBV7-3,NA,TRBD2,TRBJ2-1
TGTGCCAGCATTCGGGGGACGAGAGGCCAAGAGACCCAGTACTTC,CASIRGTRGQETQYF,TRBV12-3/TRBV12-4,NA,NA,TRBJ2-5
TGTGCCAGCAGTTTTCAGCCAGGGGGCGCGTACTATGGCTACACCTTC,CASSFQPGGAYYGYTF,TRBV27,NA,TRBD1,TRBJ1-2
TGTGCCAGCATTGGATCCTTTTACGAGCAGTACTTC,CASIGSFYEQYF,TRBV7-9,NA,NA,TRBJ2-7
TGTGCCAGTAGTCTAGGACAGGCCTCCTACGAGCAGTACTTC,CASSLGQASYEQYF,TRBV19,NA,TRBD1,TRBJ2-7
TGTGCCAGCAGCTCTAGCGGGGCAAATCAGCCCCAGCATTTT,CASSSSGANQPQHF,TRBV9,NA,NA,TRBJ1-5
TGTGCCAGCAGTCCGACAGGGAGGATTCACGAAGCTTTCTTT,CASSPTGRIHEAFF,TRBV2,NA,TRBD1,TRBJ1-1
TGCGCCAGCAGCTTTTTGACAGGGGGCGTTTATGGCTACACCTTC,CASSFLTGGVYGYTF,TRBV5-1,NA,TRBD1,TRBJ1-2
TGTGCCAGCAACCCATACAATGAGCAGTTCTTC,CASNPYNEQFF,TRBV11-2,NA,NA,TRBJ2-1
TGTGCCAGCAGTCCTGATGACAGGGGGGGTTTTAGCAATCAGCCCCAGCATTTT,CASSPDDRGGFSNQPQHF,TRBV28,NA,TRBD1,TRBJ1-5
TGCAGCGTCGTAACAGGAGTCGGGCCTAATGGCTACACCTTC,CSVVTGVGPNGYTF,TRBV29-1,NA,NA,TRBJ1-2
TGTGCCAGCAGGTCATCCGGACGGCAAGAGACCCAGTACTTC,CASRSSGRQETQYF,TRBV28,once,NA,TRBJ2-5
TGCAGCGTGGAACCCGGACAGGGGGGATCTTTGGGCTACACCTTC,CSVEPGQGGSLGYTF,TRBV29-1,NA,TRBD1,TRBJ1-2
TGTGCCAGCAGTGACGGAGCAGATACGCAGTATTTT,CASSDGADTQYF,TRBV6-4,NA,NA,TRBJ2-3
TGTGCCAGCAGCTTCGGGGGGTCTCACGAGCAGTACTTC,CASSFGGSHEQYF,TRBV5-6,NA,TRBD2,TRBJ2-7
TGCAGTGCTAGGGGGGGGACAGACTATGGCTACACCTTC,CSARGGTDYGYTF,TRBV20-1,NA,TRBD1,TRBJ1-2
TGTGCCAGCAGTTTAGGACTCAATTCACCCCTCCACTTT,CASSLGLNSPLHF,TRBV27,NA,NA,TRBJ1-6
TGCGCCAGCTCTAAGGGGACTAGCGGGGGGGAGCAGTTCTTC,CASSKGTSGGEQFF,TRBV4-1,NA,TRBD2,TRBJ2-1
TGTGCCAGCAGTGCTGGTGTGGTCGGTAATTCACCCCTCCACTTT,CASSAGVVGNSPLHF,TRBV6-6,NA,NA,TRBJ1-6
TGTGCCAGCAGTTTAGGGTCGGGAAACGCCTATGGCTACACCTTC,CASSLGSGNAYGYTF,TRBV27,once,NA,TRBJ1-2
TGCAGTGCTTCCGTTGGAGCGGGGGCCAATGAGCAGTTCTTC,CSASVGAGANEQFF,TRBV20-1,NA,TRBD2,TRBJ2-1
TGCAGCGCTGGTCCGGGACAGGACATCTCAGAAAAACTGTTTTTT,CSAGPGQDISEKLFF,TRBV29-1,once,TRBD1,TRBJ1-4
TGTGCCAGCAGCTCCGAGGGTAGCGGGGGCTACGAGCAGTACTTC,CASSSEGSGGYEQYF,TRBV13,NA,TRBD2,TRBJ2-7
TGCGCCAGCAGCCAAGGACAGGGACCTTTGAACACTGAAGCTTTCTTT,CASSQGQGPLNTEAFF,TRBV4-1,NA,TRBD1,TRBJ1-1
TGTGCCAGCAGCTTGGAGGTGGGAGGGCGCGGGTCTTTCGATGGCTACACCTTC,CASSLEVGGRGSFDGYTF,TRBV5-4,NA,NA,TRBJ1-2
TGTGCCAGCAGCGGTGCCCTAGCGGGGGACCAAGAGACCCAGTACTTC,CASSGALAGDQETQYF,TRBV5-6,once,TRBD2,TRBJ2-5
TGTGCCAGCAGTTTACGGGGGGGTAGCAATGAGCAGTTCTTC,CASSLRGGSNEQFF,TRBV27,few,TRBD2,TRBJ2-1
TGCGCCAGCAGCCAAGAAGGGGCCTATGGCTACACCTTC,CASSQEGAYGYTF,TRBV4-1,NA,NA,TRBJ1-2
TGTGCCAGCAGTCAGCAGCGGGGGCTTTCCTACGAGCAGTACTTC,CASSQQRGLSYEQYF,TRBV7-9,NA,TRBD2,TRBJ2-7
TGTGCCAGCAGCGTAGAAGGGGGCCGCTACGGGGAGCTGTTTTTT,CASSVEGGRYGELFF,TRBV9,NA,TRBD1,TRBJ2-2
TGTGCCGTGGCAGGGGGCTTTGCCGGGGAGCTGTTTTTT,CAVAGGFAGELFF,TRBV6-2/TRBV6-3,NA,TRBD1,TRBJ2-2
TGTGCCAGCAGCTCGCAGTCCGCTGGGGCCAACGTCCTGACTTTC,CASSSQSAGANVLTF,TRBV7-3,NA,NA,TRBJ2-6
TGTGCCAGCAGTTTAGCACGACAGAACTATGGCTACACCTTC,CASSLARQNYGYTF,TRBV27,NA,NA,TRBJ1-2
TGTGCCAGCAGCCATGGGCCACAGGGGGCCACCGGGGAGCTGTTTTTT,CASSHGPQGATGELFF,TRBV5-6,NA,TRBD1,TRBJ2-2
TGTGCCAGCAGTGAACTGGGCATGGCCCTCCACTTT,CASSELGMALHF,TRBV25-1,NA,NA,TRBJ1-6
TGTGCCAGCAGTTACTCAGTGATATCGGAGACCCAGTACTTC,CASSYSVISETQYF,TRBV6-5,NA,NA,TRBJ2-5
TGTGCCAGCAGTTTCGTAACAGGGAATCAGCCCCAGCATTTT,CASSFVTGNQPQHF,TRBV28,NA,NA,TRBJ1-5
TGCGCCAGCAGCCAAGATGGGTTGGGGCCCTACAATGAGCAGTTCTTC,CASSQDGLGPYNEQFF,TRBV4-3,NA,NA,TRBJ2-1
TGCAGTGCTAGGGATCCGGGACACACGAACACTGAAGCTTTCTTT,CSARDPGHTNTEAFF,TRBV20-1,NA,NA,TRBJ1-1
TGTGCCAGCAGCTTGCTAGGGTATGGCTACGAGCAGTACTTC,CASSLLGYGYEQYF,TRBV11-2,NA,NA,TRBJ2-7
TGCGCCAGCAGCCAATGGTTCAGGGGCCTCTCCTACAATGAGCAGTTCTTC,CASSQWFRGLSYNEQFF,TRBV4-1,NA,NA,TRBJ2-1
TGTGCCAGCAGTTTCCGGACAGGGAGGAACGAGCAGTACTTC,CASSFRTGRNEQYF,TRBV12-3/TRBV12-4,NA,TRBD1,TRBJ2-7
TGTGCCAGCAGCCCTGGGACAGCCGCTGAAGCTTTCTTT,CASSPGTAAEAFF,TRBV7-8,once,TRBD1,TRBJ1-1
TGTGCCAGCAGACCCAACAGGGAAGAGACCCAGTACTTC,CASRPNREETQYF,TRBV6-2/TRBV6-3,NA,NA,TRBJ2-5
TGTGCCAGCAGCCAAGCCCTTAGCTCCTACGAGCAGTACTTC,CASSQALSSYEQYF,TRBV3-1,NA,NA,TRBJ2-7
TGTGCCAGTAGTATGACAGGGGGATCCTACGAGCAGTACTTC,CASSMTGGSYEQYF,TRBV19,NA,TRBD1,TRBJ2-7
TGTGCCAGCAGCTTGTTTAGCGGGAGGCCACACGAGCAGTACTTC,CASSLFSGRPHEQYF,TRBV7-9,NA,TRBD2,TRBJ2-7
TGTGCCAGCAGCTCGGACAGGGGGGCTGAAGCTTTCTTT,CASSSDRGAEAFF,TRBV6-2/TRBV6-3,NA,TRBD1,TRBJ1-1
TGCGCCAGCAGCTCGTCGGGGTCGGGGTTAGGCTACACCTTC,CASSSSGSGLGYTF,TRBV5-1,NA,NA,TRBJ1-2
TGCGCCAGCAGCCAAGATGGAAGAGCAACTAATGAAAAACTGTTTTTT,CASSQDGRATNEKLFF,TRBV4-3,NA,NA,TRBJ1-4